This T cell receptor beta chain stems from a study of cytomegalovirus exposure and HLA in healthy donors. Study outcomes and limitations: Among the sequence variants, a highly shared cluster was likely an artifact of sequencing. Analysis performed later found approximately 17,000 TCR beta sequences associated with HLA alleles at 0.05 false discovery rate.

It was with 60 Vbeta and 13 Jbeta primers that the PCR ran. Using immunoSEQ multiplex PCR, the repertoire was profiled, and TCRdb retains in-frame clones only, with some absent. There are under 200,000 clones in the sample; almost 85% occur only once, and 2% to 2.5% lies in the top ten. The germline gives CDR1 SEHNR, CDR2 FQNEAQ (reference sequence). V was cut by 5 bases and J by 2 bases, with 16 bases left in between. The CDR3 loop spans 16 amino acids. As to this clone: Its antigen is not known.

The chain uses TRBV7-9 and TRBJ1-3; D is undetermined. This TCR derives from a woman between 45 and 65 years old in good health and CMV-seronegative. Sequenced: PBMCs. CDR3 residues: CASSREGPLTGNTIYF. The CDR3 DNA sequence: TGTGCCAGCAGCCGGGAAGGGCCCCTGACTGGAAACACCATATATTTT.